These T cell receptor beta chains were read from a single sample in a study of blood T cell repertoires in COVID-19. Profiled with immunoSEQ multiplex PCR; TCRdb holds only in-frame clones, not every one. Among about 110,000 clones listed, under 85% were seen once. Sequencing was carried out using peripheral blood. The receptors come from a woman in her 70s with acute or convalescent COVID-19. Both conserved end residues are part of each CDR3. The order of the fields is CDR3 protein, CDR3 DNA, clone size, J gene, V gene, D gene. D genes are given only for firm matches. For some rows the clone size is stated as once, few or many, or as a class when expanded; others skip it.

CASSFGTLSNQPQHF | TGTGCCAGCAGCTTCGGGACATTGTCCAATCAGCCCCAGCATTTT | . | TRBJ1-5 | TRBV5-6 | .
CASSSEWDSPYGYTF | TGTGCCAGCAGCTCGGAATGGGACAGCCCTTATGGCTACACCTTC | . | TRBJ1-2 | TRBV5-6 | TRBD1
CASSLGADGTQYF | TGTGCCAGCAGCTTAGGGGCCGATGGAACCCAGTACTTC | . | TRBJ2-5 | TRBV7-3 | .
CASSQDHRGRGEKLFF | TGCGCCAGCAGCCAAGATCACAGGGGGCGTGGAGAAAAACTGTTTTTT | once | TRBJ1-4 | TRBV4-3 | TRBD1
CASSEDRATYEQYF | TGTGCCAGCAGTGAAGACAGAGCAACCTACGAGCAGTACTTC | . | TRBJ2-7 | TRBV2 | .
CASSPDSKGWALFF | TGTGCCAGCTCACCCGACTCCAAGGGGTGGGCGCTGTTTTTT | . | TRBJ2-2 | TRBV18 | .
CASNDREGVLGNQPQHF | TGTGCCAGCAACGACAGGGAAGGGGTATTGGGCAATCAGCCCCAGCATTTT | . | TRBJ1-5 | TRBV19 | TRBD1
CASWAGGNQPQHF | TGTGCCAGCTGGGCGGGCGGCAATCAGCCCCAGCATTTT | few | TRBJ1-5 | TRBV6-5 | .
CASRGGRGNQPQHF | TGTGCCAGTCGGGGGGGAAGGGGCAATCAGCCCCAGCATTTT | . | TRBJ1-5 | TRBV2 | .
CASSLRSNTEAFF | TGCGCCAGCAGCCTCCGGTCCAACACTGAAGCTTTCTTT | . | TRBJ1-1 | TRBV4-3 | .
CASSLLTDSNQPQHF | TGTGCCAGCAGTTTATTGACAGATAGCAATCAGCCCCAGCATTTT | . | TRBJ1-5 | TRBV27 | .
CASSLGGPGGYTF | TGTGCCAGCAGCTTGGGTGGCCCGGGTGGCTACACCTTC | . | TRBJ1-2 | TRBV5-8 | .